Detailed here is one TCR beta chain. The sample belongs to a study of T cells in Graves' hyperthyroidism and ophthalmopathy. The source material, RNA transcripts, was used to amplify TCR beta CDR3 regions. When the TCR CDR3 underwent first-round RT-PCR, the HTBI primer set was used. TCRdb processed the multiplex PCR reads anew with MiXCR; each CDR3 protein has one entry. The top ten clones hold under 8.5% of a sample with 550,000 to 800,000 distinct CDR3 sequences, over 15% of them seen once. V was shortened by 2 bases and J by 5 bases, with 22 bases between the two germline ends. CDR3 size: 18 residues. The germline V gene encodes CDR1 SEHNR and CDR2 FQNEAQ (reference sequence).

This sequence was found in a man younger than 30 with Graves' hyperthyroidism. The V call is TRBV7-9, the J call TRBJ2-1; D not certain. The sample comprised blood. In DNA, the CDR3 is TGTGCCAGCAGCTTAAATCCCGTTTTGAAGGGCCTTAACAATGAGCAGTTCTTC. Encoded protein: CASSLNPVLKGLNNEQFF.